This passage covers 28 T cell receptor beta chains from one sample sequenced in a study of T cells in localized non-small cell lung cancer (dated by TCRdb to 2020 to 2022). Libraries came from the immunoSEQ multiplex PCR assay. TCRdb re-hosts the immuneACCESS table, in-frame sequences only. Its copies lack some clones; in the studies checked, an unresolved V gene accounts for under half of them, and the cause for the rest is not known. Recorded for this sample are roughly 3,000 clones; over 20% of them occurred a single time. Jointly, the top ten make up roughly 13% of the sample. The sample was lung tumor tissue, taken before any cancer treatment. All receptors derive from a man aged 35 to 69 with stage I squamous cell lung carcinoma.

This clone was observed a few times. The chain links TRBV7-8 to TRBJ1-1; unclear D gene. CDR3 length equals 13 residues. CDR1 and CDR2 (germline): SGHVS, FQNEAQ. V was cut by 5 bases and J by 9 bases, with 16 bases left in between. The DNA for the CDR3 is TGTGCCAGCAGCCCCTCTCAGGAGGATAAAGCTTTCTTT. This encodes CASSPSQEDKAFF.

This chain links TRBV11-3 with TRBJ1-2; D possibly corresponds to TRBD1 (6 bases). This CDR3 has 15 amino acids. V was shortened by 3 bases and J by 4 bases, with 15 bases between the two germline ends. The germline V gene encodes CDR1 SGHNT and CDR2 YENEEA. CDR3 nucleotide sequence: TGTGCCAGCAGCTTGGTCGTCGAGGGGGGCTATGGCTACACCTTC. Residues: CASSLVVEGGYGYTF.

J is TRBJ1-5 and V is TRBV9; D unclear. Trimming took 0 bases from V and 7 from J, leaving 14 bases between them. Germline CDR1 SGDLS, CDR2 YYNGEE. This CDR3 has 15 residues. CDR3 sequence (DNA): TGTGCCAGCAGCGTAGACTACAGTGGAGGCCAGCCCCAGCATTTT. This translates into CASSVDYSGGQPQHF.

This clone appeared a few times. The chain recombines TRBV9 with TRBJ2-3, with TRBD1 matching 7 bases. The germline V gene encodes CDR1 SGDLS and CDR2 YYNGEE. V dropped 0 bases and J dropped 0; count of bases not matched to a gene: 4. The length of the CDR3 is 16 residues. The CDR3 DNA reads TGTGCCAGCAGCGTAGACTACAGGGGTAGCACAGATACGCAGTATTTT. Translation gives CASSVDYRGSTDTQYF.

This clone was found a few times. The CDR3 loop reads CASSAATGLGTEAFF. CDR3 nucleotides: TGTGCCAGCTCAGCGGCGACAGGGTTGGGGACTGAAGCTTTCTTT. The chain has TRBV18 and TRBJ1-1, with 7 bases aligning to TRBD1. From germline, CDR1 is KGHSH and CDR2 LQKENI. This CDR3 spans 15 amino acids. J was trimmed by 5 bases and V by 5 bases; bases with no gene match: 11.

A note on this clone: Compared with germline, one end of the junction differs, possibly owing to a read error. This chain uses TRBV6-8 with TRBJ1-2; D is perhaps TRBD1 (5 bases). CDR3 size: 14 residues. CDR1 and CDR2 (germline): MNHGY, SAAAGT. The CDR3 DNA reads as TGTGCCATCAGTGCGCAGGGCGGTTCCTATGGCTACACCTTC. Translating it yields CAISAQGGSYGYTF.

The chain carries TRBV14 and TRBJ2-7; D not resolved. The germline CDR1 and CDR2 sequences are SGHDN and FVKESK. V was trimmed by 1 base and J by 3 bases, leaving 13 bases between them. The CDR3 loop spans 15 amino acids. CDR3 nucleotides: TGTGCCAGCAGCCAAGTTAAGGGTTGGGGCTACGAGCAGTACTTC. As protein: CASSQVKGWGYEQYF.

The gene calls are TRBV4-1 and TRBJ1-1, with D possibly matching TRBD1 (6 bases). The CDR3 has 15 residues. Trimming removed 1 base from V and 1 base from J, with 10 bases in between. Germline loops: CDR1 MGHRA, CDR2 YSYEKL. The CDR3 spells CASSQGGRSNTEAFF. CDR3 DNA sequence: TGCGCCAGCAGCCAAGGGGGGCGGTCGAACACTGAAGCTTTCTTT.

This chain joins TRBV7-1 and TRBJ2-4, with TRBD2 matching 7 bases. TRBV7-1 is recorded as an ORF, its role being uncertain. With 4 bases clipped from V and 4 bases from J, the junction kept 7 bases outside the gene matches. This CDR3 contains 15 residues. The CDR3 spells CASSLNPAGKNIQYF. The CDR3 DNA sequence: TGTGCCAGCAGCTTAAATCCAGCGGGGAAAAACATTCAGTACTTC.

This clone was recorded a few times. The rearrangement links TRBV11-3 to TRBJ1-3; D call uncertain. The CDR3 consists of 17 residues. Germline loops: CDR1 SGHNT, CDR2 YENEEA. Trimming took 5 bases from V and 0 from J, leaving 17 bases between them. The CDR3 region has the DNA TGTGCCAGCAGCCCCACGCCTCCGGGCCTCTCTGGAAACACCATATATTTT. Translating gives CASSPTPPGLSGNTIYF.

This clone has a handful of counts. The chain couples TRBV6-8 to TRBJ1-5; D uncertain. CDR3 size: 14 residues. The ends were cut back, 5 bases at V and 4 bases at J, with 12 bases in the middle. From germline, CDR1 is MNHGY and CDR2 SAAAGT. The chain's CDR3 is CASSLLSGNQPQHF. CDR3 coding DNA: TGTGCCAGCAGTCTACTTTCGGGGAATCAGCCCCAGCATTTT.

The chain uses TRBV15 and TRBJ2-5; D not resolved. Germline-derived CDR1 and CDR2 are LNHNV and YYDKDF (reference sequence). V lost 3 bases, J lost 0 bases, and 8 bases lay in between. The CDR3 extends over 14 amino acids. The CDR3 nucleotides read TGTGCCACCAGCAGGGACCGCTACCAAGAGACCCAGTACTTC. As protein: CATSRDRYQETQYF.

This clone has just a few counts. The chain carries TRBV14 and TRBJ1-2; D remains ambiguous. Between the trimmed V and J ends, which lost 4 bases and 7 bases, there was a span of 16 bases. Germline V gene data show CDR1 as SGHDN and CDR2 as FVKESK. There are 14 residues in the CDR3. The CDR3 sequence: CASSPSGPMGGYTF. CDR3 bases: TGTGCCAGCAGCCCCTCAGGTCCCATGGGTGGCTACACCTTC. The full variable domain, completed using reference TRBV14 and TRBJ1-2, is EAGVTQFPSHSVIEKGQTVTLRCDPISGHDNLYWYRRVMGKEIKFLLHFVKESKQDESGMPNNRFLAERTGGTYSTLKVQPAELEDSGVYFCASSPSGPMGGYTFGSGTRLTVV.

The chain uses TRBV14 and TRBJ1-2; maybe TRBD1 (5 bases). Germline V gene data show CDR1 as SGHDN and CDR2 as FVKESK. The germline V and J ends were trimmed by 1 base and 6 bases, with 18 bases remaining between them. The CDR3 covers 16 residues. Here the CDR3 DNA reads TGTGCCAGCAGCCAAGGGGGAACAGGCGGCGGGAATGGCTACACCTTC. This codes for CASSQGGTGGGNGYTF.

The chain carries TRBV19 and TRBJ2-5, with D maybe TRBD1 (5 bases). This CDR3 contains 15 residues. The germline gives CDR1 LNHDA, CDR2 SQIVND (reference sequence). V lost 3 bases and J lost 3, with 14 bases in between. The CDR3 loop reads CASSIQMTDEETQYF. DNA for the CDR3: TGTGCCAGTAGTATCCAAATGACAGACGAAGAGACCCAGTACTTC.

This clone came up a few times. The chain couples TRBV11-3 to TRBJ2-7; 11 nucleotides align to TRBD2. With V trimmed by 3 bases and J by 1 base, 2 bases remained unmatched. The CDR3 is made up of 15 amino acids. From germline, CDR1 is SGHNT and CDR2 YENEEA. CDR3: CASSFSGGGSYEQYF. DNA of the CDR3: TGTGCCAGCAGCTTTAGCGGGGGGGGATCCTACGAGCAGTACTTC.

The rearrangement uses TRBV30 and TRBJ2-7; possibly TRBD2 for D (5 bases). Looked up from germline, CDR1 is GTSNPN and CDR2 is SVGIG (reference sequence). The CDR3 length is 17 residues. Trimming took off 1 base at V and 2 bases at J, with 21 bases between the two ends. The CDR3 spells CAWSGDTDSLPTYEQYF. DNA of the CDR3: TGTGCCTGGAGTGGAGACACGGACTCCCTCCCTACCTACGAGCAGTACTTC.

The CDR3 reads CASGLSYNEQFF. The DNA for the CDR3 is TGTGCCAGCGGGCTAAGCTACAATGAGCAGTTCTTC. The chain has TRBV6-8 and TRBJ2-1, with D unresolved. There are 12 residues in the CDR3. CDR1 and CDR2 (germline): MNHGY, SAAAGT. V gave up 8 bases and J gave up 3 bases, with 8 bases separating them.

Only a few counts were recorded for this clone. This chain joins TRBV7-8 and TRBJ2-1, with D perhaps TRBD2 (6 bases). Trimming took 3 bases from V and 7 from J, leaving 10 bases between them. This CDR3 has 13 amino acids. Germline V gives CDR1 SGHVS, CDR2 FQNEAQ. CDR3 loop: CASSFGRGNEQFF. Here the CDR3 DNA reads TGTGCCAGCAGCTTTGGGCGGGGTAATGAGCAGTTCTTC.

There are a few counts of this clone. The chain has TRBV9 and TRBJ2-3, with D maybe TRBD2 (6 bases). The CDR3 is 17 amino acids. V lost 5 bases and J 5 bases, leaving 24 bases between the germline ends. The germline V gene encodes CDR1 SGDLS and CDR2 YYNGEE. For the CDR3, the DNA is TGTGCCAGCAGTGATTGGTATTTGGGCGGGGTGCGAGATACGCAGTATTTT. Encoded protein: CASSDWYLGGVRDTQYF. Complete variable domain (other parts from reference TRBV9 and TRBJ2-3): DSGVTQTPKHLITATGQRVTLRCSPRSGDLSVYWYQQSLDQGLQFLIQYYNGEERAKGNILERFSAQQFPDLHSELNLSSLELGDSALYFCASSDWYLGGVRDTQYFGPGTRLTVL.

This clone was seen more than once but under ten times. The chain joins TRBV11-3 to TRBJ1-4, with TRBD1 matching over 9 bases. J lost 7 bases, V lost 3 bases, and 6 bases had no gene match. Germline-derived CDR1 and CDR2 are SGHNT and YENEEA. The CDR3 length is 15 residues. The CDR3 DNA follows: TGTGCCAGCAGCTTTTCGGGACAGGGACGTGAAAAACTGTTTTTT. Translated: CASSFSGQGREKLFF.

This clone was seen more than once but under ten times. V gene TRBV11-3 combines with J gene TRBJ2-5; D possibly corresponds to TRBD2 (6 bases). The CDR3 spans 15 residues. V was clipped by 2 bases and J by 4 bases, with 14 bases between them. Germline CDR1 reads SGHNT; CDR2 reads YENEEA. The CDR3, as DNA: TGTGCCAGCAGCTTATTTGTCCGGGGAGGAGAGACCCAGTACTTC. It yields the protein CASSLFVRGGETQYF.

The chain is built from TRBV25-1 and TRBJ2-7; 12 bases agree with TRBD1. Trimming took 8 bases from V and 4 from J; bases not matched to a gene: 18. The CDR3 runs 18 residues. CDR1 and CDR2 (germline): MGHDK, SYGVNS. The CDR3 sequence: CASGPRGTGGNKGYEQYF. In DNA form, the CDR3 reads TGTGCCAGCGGCCCACGCGGGACAGGGGGCAACAAGGGTTACGAGCAGTACTTC.

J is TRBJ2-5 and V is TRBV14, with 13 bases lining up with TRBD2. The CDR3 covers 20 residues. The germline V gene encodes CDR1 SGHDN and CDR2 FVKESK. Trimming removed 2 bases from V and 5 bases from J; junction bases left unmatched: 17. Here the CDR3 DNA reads TGTGCCAGCAGCCAAAGAGCTGGACTAGCGGGGGCTAAGATGGGGGAGACCCAGTACTTC. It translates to CASSQRAGLAGAKMGETQYF.

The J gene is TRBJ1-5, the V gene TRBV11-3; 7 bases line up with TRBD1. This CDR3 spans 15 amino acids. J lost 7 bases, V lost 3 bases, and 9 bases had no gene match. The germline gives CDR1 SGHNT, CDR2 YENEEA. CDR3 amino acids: CASSLGTGARQPQHF. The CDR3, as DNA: TGTGCCAGCAGCTTGGGCACAGGGGCTAGGCAGCCCCAGCATTTT.

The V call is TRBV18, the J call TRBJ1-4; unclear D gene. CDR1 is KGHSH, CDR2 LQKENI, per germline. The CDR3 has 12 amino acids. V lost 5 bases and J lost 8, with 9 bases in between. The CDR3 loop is CASSSEQEKLFF. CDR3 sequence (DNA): TGTGCCAGCTCATCGGAACAGGAAAAACTGTTTTTT. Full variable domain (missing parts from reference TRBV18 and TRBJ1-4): NAGVMQNPRHLVRRRGQEARLRCSPMKGHSHVYWYRQLPEEGLKFMVYLQKENIIDESGMPKERFSAEFPKEGPSILRIQQVVRGDSAAYFCASSSEQEKLFFGSGTQLSVL.

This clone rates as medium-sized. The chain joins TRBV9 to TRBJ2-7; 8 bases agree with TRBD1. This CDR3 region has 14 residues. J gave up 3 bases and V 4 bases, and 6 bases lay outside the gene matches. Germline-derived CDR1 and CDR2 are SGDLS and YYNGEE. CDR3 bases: TGTGCCAGCAGCACCCAAGGACAGGGCTACGAGCAGTACTTC. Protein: CASSTQGQGYEQYF.

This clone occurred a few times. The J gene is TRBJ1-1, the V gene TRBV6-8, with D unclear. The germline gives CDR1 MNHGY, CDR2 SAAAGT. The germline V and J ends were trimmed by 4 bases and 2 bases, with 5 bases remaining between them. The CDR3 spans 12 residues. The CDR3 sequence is CASSSTNTEAFF. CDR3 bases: TGTGCCAGCAGTTCGACAAACACTGAAGCTTTCTTT.